These T cell receptor beta chains were read from a single sample in a study of vaccination effects on CD4 cells after COVID-19. Their target antigens are unknown. Clones were sequenced by immunoSEQ multiplex PCR, and TCRdb holds only the in-frame ones, with some missing. The sample carries about 52,000 clones, 75% to 80% recorded once. The sequences come from CD4+ T cells from PBMCs cultured with HCoV-OC43 spike peptides, collected before COVID-19 vaccination. These receptors all come from a human donor who received a COVID-19 vaccine. Both conserved end residues are part of each CDR3. D genes are given only for firm matches. Clone size, where shown, is once, few, many, or a class for clones that have expanded.

len	abundance	d_gene	v_gene	j_gene	CDR3nt	CDR3aa
16	NA	NA	TRBV4-1	TRBJ2-3	TGCGCCAGCAGCCAAGAAAGTAGGGGTCGGTCAGATACGCAGTATTTT	CASSQESRGRSDTQYF
14	NA	TRBD2	TRBV6-2/TRBV6-3	TRBJ2-3	TGTGCCAGCAGTTACTCGCGGGAGACAGATACGCAGTATTTT	CASSYSRETDTQYF
15	NA	NA	TRBV5-6	TRBJ1-1	TGTGCCAGCAGCAAATTCCGGGATAGGGGCACTGAAGCTTTCTTT	CASSKFRDRGTEAFF
17	NA	TRBD1	TRBV5-1	TRBJ1-3	TGCGCCAGCAGCTTGGGGGGAAGACAGGGGGCGAGAAACACCATATATTTT	CASSLGGRQGARNTIYF
16	few	NA	TRBV6-6	TRBJ2-2	TGTGCCAGCAGCCGGCCGACAGCGACGAACACCGGGGAGCTGTTTTTT	CASSRPTATNTGELFF
15	once	TRBD2	TRBV7-2	TRBJ2-2	TGTGCCAGCAGCTTATACGGGGGGGCCTCCGGGGAGCTGTTTTTT	CASSLYGGASGELFF
14	NA	NA	TRBV7-8	TRBJ2-1	TGTGCCAGCAGCTCCACAGAAGCTAATAATGAGCAGTTCTTC	CASSSTEANNEQFF
12	NA	NA	TRBV2	TRBJ2-5	TGTGCCAGCAGCCAGGGTTGGGAGACCCAGTACTTC	CASSQGWETQYF
16	once	NA	TRBV7-9	TRBJ1-5	TGTGCCAGCAGCTTAGGCGTCGGCAGGGCCCAGCAGCCCCAGCATTTT	CASSLGVGRAQQPQHF
13	NA	TRBD2	TRBV29-1	TRBJ2-5	TGCAGCGTCTTGACCCTAGCGGAAGAGACCCAGTACTTC	CSVLTLAEETQYF
14	NA	NA	TRBV29-1	TRBJ1-1	TGCAGCGTGAAACCCCAAAAAGACGGGATTGAAGCTTTCTTT	CSVKPQKDGIEAFF
16	NA	NA	TRBV6-5	TRBJ2-2	TGTGCCAGCAGTTACTCTGGCAGGGGGAACACCGGGGAGCTGTTTTTT	CASSYSGRGNTGELFF
14	once	TRBD1	TRBV29-1	TRBJ2-5	TGCAGCGTGGTGACAGGGGGCCCCGGGGAGACCCAGTACTTC	CSVVTGGPGETQYF
13	NA	NA	TRBV3-1/TRBV3-2	TRBJ1-1	TGTGCCAGCACGCACTCGGGGGTTACTGAAGCTTTCTTT	CASTHSGVTEAFF
12	NA	NA	TRBV7-2	TRBJ1-6	TGTGCCAGCAGCTTACCCCATTCACCCCTCCACTTT	CASSLPHSPLHF
15	NA	NA	TRBV4-3	TRBJ1-2	TGCGCCAGCAGCCAAGAAGGGTCCCCCTCGGGTGGCTACACCTTC	CASSQEGSPSGGYTF
19	NA	NA	TRBV4-3	TRBJ2-6	TGCGCCAGCAGCCAAGTGTCAGCAAGACACCCCTCTGGGGCCAACGTCCTGACTTTC	CASSQVSARHPSGANVLTF
12	NA	NA	TRBV6-1	TRBJ1-1	TGTGCCAGCAGTGAGTTGGACACTGAAGCTTTCTTT	CASSELDTEAFF
13	NA	NA	TRBV12-5	TRBJ1-5	TGTGCTAGTGGGTGGACATTTGGGCAGCCCCAGCATTTT	CASGWTFGQPQHF
15	NA	NA	TRBV6-6	TRBJ2-1	TGTGCCAGCAGTCCACAGGGTCGGGGCTACAATGAGCAGTTCTTC	CASSPQGRGYNEQFF
14	once	TRBD1	TRBV30	TRBJ1-3	TGTGCCTGGAGAGGCAGGGGGCAAGGGGACACCATATATTTT	CAWRGRGQGDTIYF
14	NA	TRBD1	TRBV2	TRBJ1-1	TGTGCCGGGACGCAGGGGGCTACGACCACTGAAGCTTTCTTT	CAGTQGATTTEAFF
13	NA	TRBD1	TRBV19	TRBJ2-3	TGTGCCAGCCGACAGGGGGCTACAGATACGCAGTATTTT	CASRQGATDTQYF
13	once	NA	TRBV24-1	TRBJ2-5	TGTGCCACCAGCGAAGGAGGGGTGGCGACCCAGTACTTC	CATSEGGVATQYF
14	NA	TRBD2	TRBV7-2	TRBJ2-3	TGTGCCAGCAGCTCCAAAAGTAGCGGGGGGGCCCAGTATTTT	CASSSKSSGGAQYF
13	NA	NA	TRBV2	TRBJ2-5	TGTGCCAGCAGTGAAAGACAGTTGGAGACCCAGTACTTC	CASSERQLETQYF
15	NA	TRBD2	TRBV5-1	TRBJ2-5	TGCGCCAGCAGCTTTACTAGCGGGGGGAAAGAGACCCAGTACTTC	CASSFTSGGKETQYF
12	once	NA	TRBV6-2/TRBV6-3	TRBJ1-1	TGTGCCAGCAGTTACTTCGCCACTGAAGCTTTCTTT	CASSYFATEAFF
14	NA	TRBD1	TRBV28	TRBJ2-4	TGTGTCAGCAGCAATACAGGGGTACGAAACATTCAGTACTTC	CVSSNTGVRNIQYF
19	NA	NA	TRBV15	TRBJ2-3	TGTGCCACCAGCCAGGCGGCGCGGGGCACAGGTCAGGGCACAGATACGCAGTATTTT	CATSQAARGTGQGTDTQYF
12	NA	NA	TRBV12-3/TRBV12-4	TRBJ1-5	TGTGCCAGCAGTTTCGGGAATCAGCCCCAGCATTTT	CASSFGNQPQHF
17	few	NA	TRBV7-3	TRBJ1-1	TGTGCCAGCAGCTTACTTTGGGACTCCGACATGAACACTGAAGCTTTCTTT	CASSLLWDSDMNTEAFF
18	few	NA	TRBV5-5	TRBJ1-5	TGTGCCAGCAGCTTGTTCACTACCCTACAGGGAGGAGAGCAGCCCCAGCATTTT	CASSLFTTLQGGEQPQHF
14	NA	TRBD2	TRBV13	TRBJ2-3	TGTGCCAGCAGCTCGGGGGGGCGCACAGATACGCAGTATTTT	CASSSGGRTDTQYF
15	NA	TRBD1	TRBV18	TRBJ2-5	TGTGCCAGCTCACCCGGATCGACAGGGGAGGCGACCCAGTACTTC	CASSPGSTGEATQYF
15	NA	TRBD1	TRBV5-1	TRBJ1-2	TGCGCCAGCAGCCCGGGGGACAGGGAGTTTTATGGCTACACCTTC	CASSPGDREFYGYTF
15	few	TRBD1	TRBV5-4	TRBJ1-1	TGTGCCAGCAGCCCGAGACAGGGGGCGAGCACTGAAGCTTTCTTT	CASSPRQGASTEAFF
15	NA	TRBD2	TRBV5-4	TRBJ2-5	TGTGCCAGCAGCGTGCTAGCGGGGGGTGGAGAGACCCAGTACTTC	CASSVLAGGGETQYF
14	NA	NA	TRBV5-1	TRBJ2-3	TGCGCCAGCAGCTTGGGAGCCAACACAGATACGCAGTATTTT	CASSLGANTDTQYF
12	NA	NA	TRBV28	TRBJ2-1	TGTGCCAGCAGTACAATGACCAATGAGCAGTTCTTC	CASSTMTNEQFF
15	NA	NA	TRBV7-3	TRBJ2-2	TGTGCCAGCAGCTTAACATGGGGGAACACCGGGGAGCTGTTTTTT	CASSLTWGNTGELFF
17	NA	NA	TRBV15	TRBJ2-6	TGTGCCACCAGCAGAGATCTCGGAGGGTCCGGGGCCAACGTCCTGACTTTC	CATSRDLGGSGANVLTF